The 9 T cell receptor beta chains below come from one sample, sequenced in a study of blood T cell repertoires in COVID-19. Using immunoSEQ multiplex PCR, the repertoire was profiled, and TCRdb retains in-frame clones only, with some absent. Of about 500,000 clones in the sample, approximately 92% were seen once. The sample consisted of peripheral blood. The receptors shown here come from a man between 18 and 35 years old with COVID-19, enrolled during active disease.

This CDR3 is CASNEEGGLYNSPLHF. The CDR3 DNA is TGTGCCAGCAACGAAGAGGGGGGGCTCTATAATTCACCCCTCCACTTT. V gene TRBV7-8 combines with J gene TRBJ1-6; D may be TRBD1 (6 bases). Deletions cut 7 bases from V and 3 bases from J, with 16 bases between. The CDR3 length is 16 residues. Germline assignment: CDR1 SGHVS and CDR2 FQNEAQ.

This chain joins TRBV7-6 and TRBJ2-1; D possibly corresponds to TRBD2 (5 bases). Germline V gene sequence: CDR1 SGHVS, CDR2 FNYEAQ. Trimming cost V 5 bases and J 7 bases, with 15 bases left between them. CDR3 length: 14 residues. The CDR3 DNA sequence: TGTGCCAGCAGCCCTAGCCGCGAATGGAATGAGCAGTTCTTC. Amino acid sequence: CASSPSREWNEQFF.

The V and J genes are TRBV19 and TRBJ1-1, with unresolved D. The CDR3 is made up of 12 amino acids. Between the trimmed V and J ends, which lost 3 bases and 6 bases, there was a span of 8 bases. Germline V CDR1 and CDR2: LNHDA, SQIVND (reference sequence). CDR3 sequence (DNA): TGTGCCAGTAGTATGGGCCAACCTGAAGCTTTCTTT. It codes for CASSMGQPEAFF.

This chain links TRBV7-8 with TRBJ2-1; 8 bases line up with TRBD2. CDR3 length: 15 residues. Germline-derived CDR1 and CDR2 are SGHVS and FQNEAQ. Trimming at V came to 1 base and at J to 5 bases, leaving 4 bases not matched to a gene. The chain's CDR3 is CASSLDGLANNEQFF. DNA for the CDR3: TGTGCCAGCAGCTTAGACGGACTAGCCAACAATGAGCAGTTCTTC. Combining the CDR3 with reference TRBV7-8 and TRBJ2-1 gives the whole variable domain GAGVSQSPRYKVAKRGQDVALRCDPISGHVSLFWYQQALGQGPEFLTYFQNEAQLDKSGLPSDRFFAERPEGSVSTLKIQRTQQEDSAVYLCASSLDGLANNEQFFGPGTRLTVL.

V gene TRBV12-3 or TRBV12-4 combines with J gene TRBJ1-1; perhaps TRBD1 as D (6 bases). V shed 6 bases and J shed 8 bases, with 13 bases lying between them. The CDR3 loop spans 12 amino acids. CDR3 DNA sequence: TGTGCCAGCAGCCTAGACAGGCGAGAAGCTTTCTTT. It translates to CASSLDRREAFF.

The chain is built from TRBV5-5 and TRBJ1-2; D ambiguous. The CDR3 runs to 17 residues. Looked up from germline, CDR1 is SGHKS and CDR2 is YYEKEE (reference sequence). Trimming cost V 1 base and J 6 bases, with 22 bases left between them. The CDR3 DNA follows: TGTGCCAGCAGCTTGACCTCGGGTGGGAGGGCTGGAGATGGCTACACCTTC. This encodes CASSLTSGGRAGDGYTF.

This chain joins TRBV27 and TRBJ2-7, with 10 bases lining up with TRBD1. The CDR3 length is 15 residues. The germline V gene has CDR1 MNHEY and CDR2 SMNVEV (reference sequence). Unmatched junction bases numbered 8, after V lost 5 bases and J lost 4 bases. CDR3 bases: TGTGCCAGCAGTCCGTTGAGGACAGGGGGTTACGAGCAGTACTTC. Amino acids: CASSPLRTGGYEQYF.

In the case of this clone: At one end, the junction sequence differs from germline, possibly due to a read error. The CDR3 DNA follows: TGTGCCTGCAGGACTATCCGCACCGGGGAGCTGTTTTTT. Translating gives CACRTIRTGELFF. The gene calls are TRBV6-5 and TRBJ2-2; tentative D call: TRBD2 (6 bases). The germline gives CDR1 MNHEY, CDR2 SVGAGI. This CDR3 spans 13 amino acids.

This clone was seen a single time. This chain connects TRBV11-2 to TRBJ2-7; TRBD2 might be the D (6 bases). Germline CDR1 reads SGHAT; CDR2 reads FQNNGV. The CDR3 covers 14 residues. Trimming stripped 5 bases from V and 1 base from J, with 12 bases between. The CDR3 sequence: CASSPPGLSYEQYF. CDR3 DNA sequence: TGTGCCAGCAGCCCCCCGGGACTTTCCTACGAGCAGTACTTC. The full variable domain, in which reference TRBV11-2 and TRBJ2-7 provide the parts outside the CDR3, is EAGVAQSPRYKIIEKRQSVAFWCNPISGHATLYWYQQILGQGPKLLIQFQNNGVVDDSQLPKDRFSAERLKGVDSTLKIQPAKLEDSAVYLCASSPPGLSYEQYFGPGTRLTVT.